This paragraph covers one T cell receptor (beta chain) sequence. The target antigen is unknown. Autoimmune disease history or systemic immunosuppression was exclusionary. This record comes from a study of OX40 agonist ivuxolimab in advanced cancers. Study-level background: Ivuxolimab, which is an agonistic anti-OX40 (CD134) antibody, was administered to the patients. Every 2 weeks, patients got intravenous ivuxolimab at one of six dose levels (0.01-10 mg/kg).

Study-wide points: Expanded clones were, on average, more numerous in CD8+ T cells than in CD4+.

Deletions cut 7 bases from V and 0 bases from J, with 13 bases between. This CDR3 contains 14 residues. Germline V gene lookup returns CDR1 MNHNS and CDR2 SASEGT. The data were produced by immunoSEQ multiplex PCR, yet TCRdb's version contains in-frame clones alone and is incomplete. The table has about 82,000 clones, 80% to 90% seen once. The starting material was CD4+ or CD8+ T cells sorted from blood, obtained in a trial of the OX40 agonist ivuxolimab. The TCR originated in an adult with an advanced solid tumor such as melanoma, head and neck, liver or kidney cancer. The chain carries TRBV6-1 and TRBJ2-7; D is unclear. CDR3 sequence: CASTTDLVSYEQYF. The CDR3 DNA reads TGTGCCAGCACGACCGACCTAGTCTCCTACGAGCAGTACTTC.